This T cell receptor beta chain was captured in a study of blood T cell repertoires in COVID-19. Study-level information: COVID-19 samples from acute and convalescent phases originated in the United States, Italy and Spain.

This clone was seen a few times. The repertoire was sequenced with immunoSEQ multiplex PCR; TCRdb's copy has only in-frame clones and lacks some. The sample holds about 160,000 clones, roughly 80% seen once. This sequence originates from a young man with active or convalescent COVID-19. Sequenced: peripheral blood.

For the CDR3, the DNA is TGTGCCAGCAGCTTAGCATTAGCTAACTATGGCTACACCTTC. Translating it yields CASSLALANYGYTF. The V and J genes are TRBV7-9 and TRBJ1-2; D ambiguous. From germline, CDR1 is SEHNR and CDR2 FQNEAQ (reference sequence). V was trimmed by 0 bases and J by 0 bases, leaving 5 bases between them. This CDR3 region has 14 residues.